The clone carrying this T cell receptor (beta chain) was counted at least ten times. It was RNA transcripts that yielded the amplified TCR beta CDR3 regions. In the first-round RT-PCR of the TCR CDR3, the HTBI primer set was used. TCRdb reprocessed the multiplex PCR reads via MiXCR and lists one record per CDR3 protein. This sample has nearly 750,000 distinct CDR3 sequences, with approximately 40% found just once. These data are taken from a study of T cells in Graves' hyperthyroidism and ophthalmopathy. Hyperthyroidism had been newly diagnosed in patients aged 18 to 65, and its duration was under 2 months. This sample holds PBMCs from 8.5 to 10 ml fresh peripheral blood. Germline lookup yields CDR1 SEHNR and CDR2 FQNEAQ (reference sequence). V trimming: 8 bases; J trimming: 4 bases; junction bases outside the gene matches: 13. CDR3 length: 15 amino acids.

This TCR was recovered from a middle-aged woman with Graves' hyperthyroidism. The sample consisted of blood. V is TRBV7-9 and J is TRBJ1-2, with 7 bases lining up with TRBD1. CDR3 sequence: CASGLLGQELYGYTF. CDR3 nucleotide sequence: TGTGCCAGCGGTCTCTTAGGACAGGAACTCTATGGCTACACCTTC.